Following are 6 T cell receptor beta chains from one sample sequenced in a study of identical twins. TCRdb called the 5' RACE reads again in MiXCR, with one record for every CDR3 protein. The sample yields 300,000 to 400,000 distinct CDR3 sequences, 10% to 15% seen once. This sample was also put to use in a study of yellow fever vaccine responses in identical twins.

Specimen: CD8+ T cells sorted from blood. The receptors derive from a woman aged 18-29 years in good health.

This clonotype was recorded a few times. The chain joins TRBV13 to TRBJ1-2, with TRBD1 identical over 8 bases. This CDR3 is 17 amino acids long. Germline CDR1 and CDR2: PRHDT and FYEKMQ (reference sequence). Trimming took 0 bases from V and 2 from J; bases not matched to a gene: 8. The CDR3 DNA is TGTGCCAGCAGCTTAGGTCCATCCGGGACAGGCAACTATGGCTACACCTTC. Translation: CASSLGPSGTGNYGYTF.

This clonotype was seen only a few times. The chain links TRBV28 to TRBJ2-5; maybe TRBD2 (6 bases). V was trimmed by 8 bases and J by 5 bases, leaving 24 bases between them. CDR1 is MDHEN and CDR2 is SYDVKM in the germline V gene. The CDR3 extends over 16 amino acids. Here the CDR3 reads CASGLGGYQNEETQYF. The CDR3, as DNA: TGTGCCAGCGGGTTGGGAGGCTACCAAAATGAGGAGACCCAGTACTTC.

The chain has TRBV10-3 and TRBJ2-1; 12 bases match TRBD2. With V trimmed by 6 bases and J by 0 bases, 6 bases remained unmatched. Germline V gene lookup returns CDR1 ENHRY and CDR2 SYGVKD. This CDR3 region has 17 residues. The CDR3 protein is CAIRTETSGSSYNEQFF. As DNA, the CDR3 is TGTGCCATCAGAACCGAGACTAGCGGGAGCTCCTACAATGAGCAGTTCTTC.

This chain links TRBV6-5 with TRBJ2-3; TRBD2 is a possible D gene (5 bases). CDR3 size: 14 residues. Germline CDR1 reads MNHEY; CDR2 reads SVGAGI. V was shortened by 2 bases and J by 1 base, with 7 bases between the two germline ends. CDR3 in DNA: TGTGCCAGCAGTTACCTTAGCGGCACAGATACGCAGTATTTT. Translated: CASSYLSGTDTQYF.

The table lists this clonotype with many counts. The chain recombines TRBV5-1 with TRBJ2-1, with TRBD2 matching 13 bases. The V and J ends lost 4 bases and 8 bases, in that order; junction bases with no gene match: 9. CDR3 length: 16 amino acids. Per the germline V gene, CDR1 is SGHRS and CDR2 is YFSETQ. The CDR3 DNA follows: TGCGCCAGCAGCCCCCGGACTAGCGGGAGTATGGATGAGCAGTTCTTC. It is translated as CASSPRTSGSMDEQFF.

The V gene is TRBV3-1, the J gene TRBJ1-2; weak D call: TRBD1 (6 bases). Trimming left V 0 bases short and J 0 bases short, with 8 bases between. Germline V CDR1 and CDR2: LGHDT, YNNKEL (reference sequence). CDR3 length: 15 residues. CDR3 coding DNA: TGTGCCAGCAGCCAAGAGAGGGGGTCTAACTATGGCTACACCTTC. Protein sequence: CASSQERGSNYGYTF.